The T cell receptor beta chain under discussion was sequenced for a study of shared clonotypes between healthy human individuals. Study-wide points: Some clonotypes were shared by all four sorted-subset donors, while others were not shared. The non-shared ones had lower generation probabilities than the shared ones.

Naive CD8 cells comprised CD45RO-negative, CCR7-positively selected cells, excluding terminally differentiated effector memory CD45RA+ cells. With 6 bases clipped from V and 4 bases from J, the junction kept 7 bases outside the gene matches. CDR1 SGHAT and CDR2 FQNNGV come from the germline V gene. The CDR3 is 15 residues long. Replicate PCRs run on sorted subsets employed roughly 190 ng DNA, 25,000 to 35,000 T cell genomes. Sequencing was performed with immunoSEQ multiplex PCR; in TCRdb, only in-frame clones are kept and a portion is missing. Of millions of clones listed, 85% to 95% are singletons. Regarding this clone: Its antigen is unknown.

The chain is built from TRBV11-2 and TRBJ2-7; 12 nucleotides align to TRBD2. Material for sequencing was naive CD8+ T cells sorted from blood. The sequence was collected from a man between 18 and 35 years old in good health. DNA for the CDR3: TGTGCCAGCAGTTCGACTAGCGGGAGCGGGTACGAGCAGTACTTC. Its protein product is CASSSTSGSGYEQYF. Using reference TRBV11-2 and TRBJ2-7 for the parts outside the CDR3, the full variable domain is EAGVAQSPRYKIIEKRQSVAFWCNPISGHATLYWYQQILGQGPKLLIQFQNNGVVDDSQLPKDRFSAERLKGVDSTLKIQPAKLEDSAVYLCASSSTSGSGYEQYFGPGTRLTVT.